The 25 T cell receptor beta chains below were found in one sample sequenced in a study of CD8+ T cells in alopecia areata. Treatment noted: oral pan-JAK inhibitor, 5-10 mg twice daily. Sequencing templates came from extracted RNA that was reverse transcribed into cDNA. Libraries were prepared by immunoSEQ multiplex PCR; TCRdb keeps only in-frame clonotypes and omits some of them. The profile shows roughly 190,000 clones, more than 55% of them singletons. The material was CD4+ T cells sorted from blood, obtained at approximately week 49, from a patient treated with tofacitinib. The receptors were sampled from a human donor with alopecia areata.

The genes are TRBV11-1 and TRBJ2-7, with D tentatively TRBD2 (6 bases). The ends were cut back, 2 bases at V and 0 bases at J, with 14 bases in the middle. Germline values: CDR1 SGHAT, CDR2 FQDESV (reference sequence). This CDR3 has 16 amino acids. The CDR3 nucleotides are TGTGCCAGCAGCTTATTTGCTGGGGGGAGCTCCTACGAGCAGTACTTC. It is translated as CASSLFAGGSSYEQYF. Supplemented by reference TRBV11-1 and TRBJ2-7, the full variable domain reads EAEVAQSPRYKITEKSQAVAFWCDPISGHATLYWYRQILGQGPELLVQFQDESVVDDSQLPKDRFSAERLKGVDSTLKIQPAELGDSAMYLCASSLFAGGSSYEQYFGPGTRLTVT.

The chain couples TRBV27 to TRBJ1-2; the D gene is possibly TRBD1 (5 bases). The CDR3 covers 13 residues. The germline V and J ends were trimmed by 5 bases and 7 bases, with 14 bases remaining between them. Germline-derived CDR1 and CDR2 are MNHEY and SMNVEV (reference sequence). The CDR3 region is CASSVQGLGGYTF. In DNA, the CDR3 is TGTGCCAGCAGTGTTCAGGGTCTCGGTGGCTACACCTTC.

With regard to this clone: Other DNA sequences of this sample code for an identical CDR3. V gene TRBV29-1 combines with J gene TRBJ1-1; D is unclear. V lost 3 bases to trimming and J lost 1 base, with 3 bases between them. This CDR3 is built from 11 residues. From germline, CDR1 is SQVTM and CDR2 ANQGSEA. As DNA, the CDR3 is TGCAGCGTTGAGAGGAACACTGAAGCTTTCTTT. As protein: CSVERNTEAFF.

The V and J genes are TRBV7-9 and TRBJ2-3; D is uncertain. CDR1 SEHNR and CDR2 FQNEAQ come from the germline V gene (reference sequence). V lost 0 bases, J lost 0 bases, and 10 bases lay in between. This CDR3 has 16 amino acids. The CDR3 DNA reads as TGTGCCAGCAGCTTAGCAAGTAGGGCTAGCACAGATACGCAGTATTTT. Its protein product is CASSLASRASTDTQYF.

This clone has a single count. In the same sample, other DNA sequences code for this CDR3. The chain has TRBV29-1 and TRBJ1-1; D not certain. Between the trimmed V and J ends, which lost 4 bases and 0 bases, there was a span of 9 bases. Germline V gives CDR1 SQVTM, CDR2 ANQGSEA. This CDR3 has 13 amino acids. CDR3 DNA sequence: TGCAGCGTTGGTCTGGGGTTGAACACTGAAGCTTTCTTT. It encodes CSVGLGLNTEAFF.

The chain combines TRBV29-1 with TRBJ2-7; D may be TRBD1 (6 bases). Germline CDR1 is SQVTM and CDR2 is ANQGSEA. CDR3 length: 13 amino acids. Between the trimmed V and J ends, which lost 3 bases and 2 bases, there was a span of 11 bases. The CDR3 reads CSVEGRGTYEQYF. The DNA of the CDR3 is TGCAGCGTTGAGGGCAGGGGAACCTACGAGCAGTACTTC.

This clone was counted a few times. The rearrangement joins TRBV19 to TRBJ1-1, with 8 bases fitting TRBD1. The ends lost 6 bases at V and 0 bases at J; junction bases unmatched: 12. The CDR3 extends over 17 amino acids. The germline CDR1 and CDR2 sequences are LNHDA and SQIVND (reference sequence). The CDR3 region is CASSPRTGRRMNTEAFF. The CDR3 DNA sequence: TGTGCCAGTAGCCCTCGGACAGGGAGGAGGATGAACACTGAAGCTTTCTTT.

This sequence joins TRBV30 and TRBJ1-2, with D unresolved. From germline, CDR1 is GTSNPN and CDR2 SVGIG (reference sequence). V was shortened by 0 bases and J by 1 base, with 9 bases between the two germline ends. This CDR3 has 14 residues. CDR3 sequence reads: CAWSVTHLNYGYTF. CDR3 DNA sequence: TGTGCCTGGAGTGTAACGCACCTTAACTATGGCTACACCTTC.

The rearrangement uses TRBV29-1 and TRBJ2-5; 9 bases agree with TRBD2. Germline CDR1 and CDR2: SQVTM and ANQGSEA. V shed 2 bases, J shed 7 bases, and the junction held 2 bases outside the gene matches. The CDR3 totals 12 residues. CDR3 bases: TGCAGCGTTGAACCGACTAGCGGGACCCAGTACTTC. Encoded protein: CSVEPTSGTQYF.

This clone was counted a few times. The rearrangement joins TRBV29-1 to TRBJ1-2, with D hard to call. Germline-derived CDR1 and CDR2 are SQVTM and ANQGSEA. The V gene lost 1 base and the J gene lost 7 bases, with 13 bases spanning the gap. This CDR3 is 13 amino acids long. The CDR3 protein is CSVEGTERSGYTF. The CDR3 DNA reads as TGCAGCGTTGAAGGAACCGAACGATCTGGCTACACCTTC. Drawing the rest from reference TRBV29-1 and TRBJ1-2, the complete variable domain is SAVISQKPSRDICQRGTSLTIQCQVDSQVTMMFWYRQQPGQSLTLIATANQGSEATYESGFVIDKFPISRPNLTFSTLTVSNMSPEDSSIYLCSVEGTERSGYTFGSGTRLTVV.

The chain uses TRBV4-1 and TRBJ1-5; D unclear. The CDR3 runs 11 residues. V was cut by 10 bases and J by 5 bases, with 9 bases left in between. Germline CDR1 reads MGHRA; CDR2 reads YSYEKL. CDR3 sequence (DNA): TGCGCCACCCCCATGTATCAGCCCCAGCATTTT. Its translation is CATPMYQPQHF.

V and J are TRBV4-1 and TRBJ1-6; D is ambiguous. This CDR3 has 16 residues. In germline, CDR1 is MGHRA, CDR2 YSYEKL. V lost 1 base to trimming and J lost 6 bases, with 13 bases between them. CDR3 in amino acids: CASSQARSGGNSPLHF. In nucleotides, the CDR3 is TGCGCCAGCAGCCAAGCTAGGAGTGGTGGTAATTCACCCCTCCACTTT.

V and J are TRBV2 and TRBJ1-5; D not resolved. The CDR3 has 13 amino acids. Trimming took 6 bases from V and 5 from J, leaving 11 bases between them. Germline lookup yields CDR1 SNHLY and CDR2 FYNNEI. The CDR3 DNA reads as TGTGCCAGCAGACCTCTGCTCGATCAGCCCCAGCATTTT. Translating it yields CASRPLLDQPQHF.

The sample holds one count of this clone. V gene TRBV6-5 combines with J gene TRBJ1-6; the D is unclear. Germline CDR1 MNHEY, CDR2 SVGAGI. V was shortened by 0 bases and J by 10 bases, with 13 bases between the two germline ends. The CDR3 runs 15 residues. Here the CDR3 reads CASSYSVRDRSPLHF. CDR3 nucleotides: TGTGCCAGCAGTTACTCAGTAAGGGATCGATCACCCCTCCACTTT.

V is TRBV9 and J is TRBJ1-2; TRBD1 aligns across 7 bases. The V and J ends lost 5 bases and 6 bases, in that order; junction bases with no gene match: 7. This CDR3 comprises 13 residues. Germline V CDR1 and CDR2: SGDLS, YYNGEE. The CDR3 sequence is CASSTGQIHGYTF. As DNA, the CDR3 is TGTGCCAGCAGTACGGGACAGATCCATGGCTACACCTTC. The variable domain in full, with the rest retrieved from reference TRBV9 and TRBJ1-2, is DSGVTQTPKHLITATGQRVTLRCSPRSGDLSVYWYQQSLDQGLQFLIQYYNGEERAKGNILERFSAQQFPDLHSELNLSSLELGDSALYFCASSTGQIHGYTFGSGTRLTVV.

The chain employs TRBV29-1 and TRBJ1-2, with TRBD1 as a possible D gene (6 bases). Germline V gene sequence: CDR1 SQVTM, CDR2 ANQGSEA. CDR3 length: 14 amino acids. Deletions cut 0 bases from V and 8 bases from J, with 16 bases between. CDR3 sequence (DNA): TGCAGCGTTGAAGAGCCCGGACAGTCCCGAGGCTACACCTTC. Protein sequence: CSVEEPGQSRGYTF.

The J gene is TRBJ2-7, the V gene TRBV10-3; D is unclear. Germline V gene sequence: CDR1 ENHRY, CDR2 SYGVKD. The CDR3 covers 14 residues. Trimming stripped 0 bases from V and 2 bases from J, with 8 bases between. The CDR3 sequence is CAISESNSAYEQYF. The CDR3 DNA follows: TGTGCCATCAGTGAGTCGAACAGCGCCTACGAGCAGTACTTC.

The chain links TRBV7-2 to TRBJ1-2, with D tentatively TRBD1 (5 bases). CDR1 and CDR2 from the germline V gene are SGHTA and FQGNSA. The germline V and J ends were trimmed by 6 bases and 5 bases, with 16 bases remaining between them. The CDR3 covers 14 residues. The CDR3 loop reads CASSNRDGGYGYTF. The CDR3 nucleotides read TGTGCCAGCAGTAACCGGGACGGTGGATATGGCTACACCTTC.

The rearrangement uses TRBV9 and TRBJ1-2, with D perhaps matching TRBD1 (5 bases). The germline V gene encodes CDR1 SGDLS and CDR2 YYNGEE. The CDR3 consists of 15 residues. Trimming shortened V by 0 bases and J by 3 bases, and 12 bases separated the two germline ends. The CDR3 protein is CASSVVGALDYGYTF. The CDR3 bases are TGTGCCAGCAGCGTAGTAGGGGCGTTGGACTATGGCTACACCTTC.

V is TRBV30 and J is TRBJ2-3; 10 nucleotides match TRBD2. The germline V gene encodes CDR1 GTSNPN and CDR2 SVGIG (reference sequence). The V gene end was trimmed by 6 bases and the J gene end by 2 bases; junction bases not matched to a gene: 5. This CDR3 contains 14 residues. The CDR3 spells CACTLAGHTDTQYF. As DNA, the CDR3 is TGTGCCTGTACACTAGCGGGGCACACAGATACGCAGTATTTT.

This clone was detected only a few times. V is TRBV2 and J is TRBJ2-5; D may be TRBD2 (6 bases). V lost 8 bases and J 6 bases, leaving 10 bases between the germline ends. Germline values: CDR1 SNHLY, CDR2 FYNNEI. The CDR3 runs 11 residues. Here the CDR3 DNA reads TGTGCCAGCGGGGAGGACAAGACCCAGTACTTC. Protein sequence: CASGEDKTQYF.

A single count supports this clone. The chain has TRBV7-2 and TRBJ1-2; D might be TRBD1 (6 bases). Trimming shortened V by 2 bases and J by 3 bases, and 7 bases separated the two germline ends. This CDR3 spans 13 amino acids. Germline CDR1 reads SGHTA; CDR2 reads FQGNSA. CDR3 residues: CASSLSGDYGYTF. The CDR3 nucleotides read TGTGCCAGCAGCTTATCAGGGGACTATGGCTACACCTTC.

This clone was recorded once. The chain has TRBV2 and TRBJ1-5; TRBD1 might be the D (6 bases). Germline V gene sequence: CDR1 SNHLY, CDR2 FYNNEI. This CDR3 has 15 amino acids. Trimming removed 1 base from V and 4 bases from J, with 11 bases in between. CDR3: CASSEGGALNQPQHF. In DNA, the CDR3 is TGTGCCAGCAGTGAAGGGGGGGCCCTAAATCAGCCCCAGCATTTT.

This chain uses TRBV6-5 with TRBJ2-3; 13 positions agree with TRBD2. CDR3 length: 15 amino acids. Per germline, CDR1 MNHEY and CDR2 SVGAGI. After removal of 7 bases from V and 6 bases from J, the junction contained 7 bases not matched to a gene. In nucleotides, the CDR3 is TGTGCCAGCACCCCGGGACTAGCGGGGCGCGATACGCAGTATTTT. It codes for CASTPGLAGRDTQYF.

This chain links TRBV15 with TRBJ2-7; 13 bases fit TRBD2. Germline V lookup: CDR1 LNHNV, CDR2 YYDKDF (reference sequence). The junction had 7 bases not matched to a gene; V was cut back by 0 bases and J by 2 bases. This CDR3 contains 18 residues. The CDR3 spells CATSRDRLAGGLTYEQYF. The CDR3 region has the DNA TGTGCCACCAGCAGAGATAGACTAGCGGGGGGCCTAACCTACGAGCAGTACTTC.